These T cell receptor beta chains were read from a single sample in a study of blood T cell repertoires in COVID-19. Produced via immunoSEQ multiplex PCR; TCRdb's table is partial and in-frame only. Found here are some 250,000 clones, about 80% of them singletons; the top ten hold 1.5% to 2%. The sequenced sample was peripheral blood. The source is a man aged 25-40 years who had recovered from COVID-19. CDR3s include the opening cysteine and the closing phenylalanine or tryptophan. D genes are given only for firm matches. Some rows mark clone size as missing; the rest say once, few, many or name a class of expanded clone.

d_call: -; v_call: TRBV27; clone_size: -; j_call: TRBJ2-7; cdr3_aa: CASTSSASYEQYF; cdr3_nt: TGTGCCAGCACGTCTAGCGCTTCCTACGAGCAGTACTTC
d_call: TRBD1; v_call: TRBV4-1; clone_size: -; j_call: TRBJ1-2; cdr3_aa: CASSLDRGNYGYTF; cdr3_nt: TGCGCCAGCAGTCTCGACAGGGGTAACTATGGCTACACCTTC
d_call: -; v_call: TRBV27; clone_size: -; j_call: TRBJ1-6; cdr3_aa: CASRPPRENSPLHF; cdr3_nt: TGTGCCAGCAGGCCCCCCCGGGAAAATTCACCCCTCCACTTT
d_call: -; v_call: TRBV4-1; clone_size: once; j_call: TRBJ1-1; cdr3_aa: CASSLTWGGAEAFF; cdr3_nt: TGCGCCAGCAGCTTGACATGGGGGGGGGCTGAAGCTTTCTTT
d_call: TRBD1; v_call: TRBV18; clone_size: -; j_call: TRBJ2-1; cdr3_aa: CASSPPGQGAYSEQFF; cdr3_nt: TGTGCCAGCTCACCGCCGGGACAGGGGGCTTATAGTGAGCAGTTCTTC
d_call: -; v_call: TRBV6-1; clone_size: -; j_call: TRBJ1-1; cdr3_aa: CASSEGASTATEAFF; cdr3_nt: TGTGCCAGCAGTGAAGGGGCCAGTACGGCCACTGAAGCTTTCTTT
d_call: -; v_call: TRBV10-2; clone_size: -; j_call: TRBJ2-1; cdr3_aa: CASGERVFYNEQFF; cdr3_nt: TGCGCCAGTGGCGAGAGGGTTTTTTACAATGAGCAGTTCTTC
d_call: -; v_call: TRBV28; clone_size: -; j_call: TRBJ2-3; cdr3_aa: CASRTVGGYTDTQYF; cdr3_nt: TGTGCCAGCAGGACCGTCGGAGGCTACACAGATACGCAGTATTTT
d_call: -; v_call: TRBV3-1/TRBV3-2; clone_size: -; j_call: TRBJ1-5; cdr3_aa: CASSRSNQPQHF; cdr3_nt: TGTGCCAGCAGCCGGAGTAATCAGCCCCAGCATTTT
d_call: -; v_call: TRBV9; clone_size: -; j_call: TRBJ2-2; cdr3_aa: CASSVGYGKGPLNTGELFF; cdr3_nt: TGTGCCAGCAGCGTAGGGTACGGGAAGGGCCCCTTGAACACCGGGGAGCTGTTTTTT
d_call: TRBD2; v_call: TRBV7-2; clone_size: -; j_call: TRBJ2-5; cdr3_aa: CASSLGLAQETQYF; cdr3_nt: TGTGCCAGCAGCTTAGGACTAGCCCAAGAGACCCAGTACTTC
d_call: -; v_call: TRBV6-1; clone_size: few; j_call: TRBJ1-6; cdr3_aa: CASSEAARGFTYNSPLHF; cdr3_nt: TGTGCCAGCAGTGAAGCGGCGCGGGGATTCACCTATAATTCACCCCTCCACTTT
d_call: -; v_call: TRBV7-9; clone_size: -; j_call: TRBJ1-2; cdr3_aa: CASSPDKGFYGYTF; cdr3_nt: TGTGCCAGCAGCCCTGACAAGGGGTTTTACGGCTACACCTTC
d_call: -; v_call: TRBV28; clone_size: -; j_call: TRBJ1-5; cdr3_aa: CASSLSGSGGRSNQPQHF; cdr3_nt: TGTGCCAGCAGTTTATCAGGGTCGGGAGGGCGTAGCAATCAGCCCCAGCATTTT
d_call: -; v_call: TRBV7-2; clone_size: -; j_call: TRBJ2-3; cdr3_aa: CASSFSQRTQYF; cdr3_nt: TGTGCCAGCAGCTTTTCCCAGAGGACGCAGTATTTT
d_call: -; v_call: TRBV4-2; clone_size: -; j_call: TRBJ1-6; cdr3_aa: CASSPFKRESPLHF; cdr3_nt: TGTGCCAGCAGCCCCTTTAAGAGGGAATCACCCCTCCACTTT
d_call: -; v_call: TRBV18; clone_size: -; j_call: TRBJ2-1; cdr3_aa: CASSRTGEAYNEQFF; cdr3_nt: TGTGCCAGCTCACGCACAGGGGAGGCCTACAATGAGCAGTTCTTC
d_call: -; v_call: TRBV9; clone_size: -; j_call: TRBJ2-3; cdr3_aa: CASSVGRFSDTQYF; cdr3_nt: TGTGCCAGCAGCGTAGGGAGGTTCTCAGATACGCAGTATTTT
d_call: -; v_call: TRBV6-2/TRBV6-3; clone_size: -; j_call: TRBJ1-2; cdr3_aa: CASTPRGDYGYTF; cdr3_nt: TGTGCCAGCACCCCTCGGGGGGACTATGGCTACACCTTC
d_call: TRBD1; v_call: TRBV25-1; clone_size: -; j_call: TRBJ1-1; cdr3_aa: CASSESRTGDTEAFF; cdr3_nt: TGTGCCAGCAGTGAATCACGGACAGGGGACACTGAAGCTTTCTTT
d_call: -; v_call: TRBV5-1; clone_size: -; j_call: TRBJ1-2; cdr3_aa: CASSLARTDYGYTF; cdr3_nt: TGCGCCAGCAGCTTGGCCCGGACAGATTATGGCTACACCTTC
d_call: -; v_call: TRBV7-8; clone_size: -; j_call: TRBJ1-5; cdr3_aa: CASSLRRVSNQPQHF; cdr3_nt: TGTGCCAGCAGCCTTCGTCGAGTTAGCAATCAGCCCCAGCATTTT
d_call: -; v_call: TRBV13; clone_size: -; j_call: TRBJ1-3; cdr3_aa: CASRGAGTISGNTIYF; cdr3_nt: TGTGCCAGCAGAGGGGCAGGGACAATCTCTGGAAACACCATATATTTT
d_call: -; v_call: TRBV28; clone_size: -; j_call: TRBJ1-1; cdr3_aa: CASSLGGGTEAFF; cdr3_nt: TGTGCCAGCAGTCTGGGGGGAGGCACTGAAGCTTTCTTT
d_call: -; v_call: TRBV5-1; clone_size: -; j_call: TRBJ2-3; cdr3_aa: CASSFEGGSDTQYF; cdr3_nt: TGCGCCAGCAGCTTCGAAGGCGGGTCAGATACGCAGTATTTT
d_call: TRBD2; v_call: TRBV5-4; clone_size: -; j_call: TRBJ2-7; cdr3_aa: CASSFRGGSYEQYF; cdr3_nt: TGTGCCAGCAGCTTCCGCGGGGGGTCCTACGAGCAGTACTTC
d_call: TRBD2; v_call: TRBV4-1; clone_size: -; j_call: TRBJ2-3; cdr3_aa: CASSLTGLAGGTDTQYF; cdr3_nt: TGCGCCAGCAGCCTGACCGGGCTAGCGGGGGGCACAGATACGCAGTATTTT
d_call: -; v_call: TRBV4-1; clone_size: -; j_call: TRBJ2-2; cdr3_aa: CASSQDRGTGELFF; cdr3_nt: TGCGCCAGCAGCCAAGATCGAGGTACCGGGGAGCTGTTTTTT
d_call: TRBD1; v_call: TRBV18; clone_size: few; j_call: TRBJ1-2; cdr3_aa: CASSQIGQGDGYTF; cdr3_nt: TGTGCCAGCTCACAAATAGGACAGGGCGATGGCTACACCTTC
d_call: -; v_call: TRBV28; clone_size: once; j_call: TRBJ1-1; cdr3_aa: CASNSWRTEAFF; cdr3_nt: TGTGCCAGCAACTCCTGGAGGACTGAAGCTTTCTTT
d_call: -; v_call: TRBV10-3; clone_size: -; j_call: TRBJ1-1; cdr3_aa: CAISGTVNTEAFF; cdr3_nt: TGTGCCATCAGTGGGACAGTGAACACTGAAGCTTTCTTT